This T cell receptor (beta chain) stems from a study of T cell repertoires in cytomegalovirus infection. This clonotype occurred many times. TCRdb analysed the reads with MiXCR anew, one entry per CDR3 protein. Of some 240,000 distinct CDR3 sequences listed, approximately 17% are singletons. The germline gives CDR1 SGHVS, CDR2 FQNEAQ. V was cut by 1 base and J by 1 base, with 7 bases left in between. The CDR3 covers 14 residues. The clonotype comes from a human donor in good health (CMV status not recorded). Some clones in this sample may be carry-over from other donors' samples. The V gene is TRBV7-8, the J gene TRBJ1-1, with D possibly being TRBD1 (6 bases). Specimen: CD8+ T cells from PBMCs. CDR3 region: CASSLDRENTEAFF. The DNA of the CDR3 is TGTGCCAGCAGCTTAGACAGGGAGAACACTGAAGCTTTCTTT. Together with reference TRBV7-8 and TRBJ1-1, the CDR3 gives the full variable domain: GAGVSQSPRYKVAKRGQDVALRCDPISGHVSLFWYQQALGQGPEFLTYFQNEAQLDKSGLPSDRFFAERPEGSVSTLKIQRTQQEDSAVYLCASSLDRENTEAFFGQGTRLTVV.